The 32 T cell receptor beta chains in this list originate from one sample, sequenced in a study of human T cells and chemical hapten exposure. TCRdb reprocessed the RACE reads via MiXCR and lists one record per CDR3 protein. The sample has about 140,000 distinct CDR3 sequences; approximately 12% are singletons. Time point specified: patch test 2, 6 weeks after DPC sensitization. Sample treatment: therapeutic diphenylcyclopropenone sensitization with weekly scalp DPC. The sequences come from whole blood, collected in connection with sensitization to the hapten diphenylcyclopropenone (DPC). These TCRs come from a woman aged 45-65 years with alopecia areata. Some clones in this sample may be carry-over from other donors' samples.

This clonotype was observed a handful of times. V usage is TRBV28 and J usage is TRBJ1-4, with TRBD1 matching over 8 bases. The V and J ends lost 5 bases and 7 bases, in that order; junction bases with no gene match: 12. CDR1 MDHEN and CDR2 SYDVKM come from the germline V gene. CDR3 length equals 16 residues. CDR3 sequence: CASSPSGTGQSEKLFF. In nucleotides, the CDR3 is TGTGCCAGCAGTCCATCCGGGACAGGCCAAAGTGAAAAACTGTTTTTT.

This clonotype was seen only a few times. This chain joins TRBV19 and TRBJ2-4; 10 bases fit TRBD1. This CDR3 has 15 amino acids. J gave up 6 bases and V 5 bases, and 7 bases lay outside the gene matches. Per the germline V gene, CDR1 is LNHDA and CDR2 is SQIVND (reference sequence). The chain's CDR3 is CASSVRQGAGNIQYF. CDR3 coding DNA: TGTGCCAGTAGTGTCCGACAGGGGGCTGGAAACATTCAGTACTTC.

The V call is TRBV18, the J call TRBJ1-1; D might be TRBD1 (5 bases). Germline V lookup: CDR1 KGHSH, CDR2 LQKENI. Trimming removed 3 bases from V and 6 bases from J, with 17 bases in between. This CDR3 is 15 amino acids long. In DNA form, the CDR3 reads TGTGCCAGCTCACCCGTGACAGCTTCCTTAGCTGAAGCTTTCTTT. This codes for CASSPVTASLAEAFF. The complete variable domain, with remaining parts taken from reference TRBV18 and TRBJ1-1, reads NAGVMQNPRHLVRRRGQEARLRCSPMKGHSHVYWYRQLPEEGLKFMVYLQKENIIDESGMPKERFSAEFPKEGPSILRIQQVVRGDSAAYFCASSPVTASLAEAFFGQGTRLTVV.

The rearrangement uses TRBV18 and TRBJ2-2; the D is unclear. V lost 4 bases to trimming and J lost 5 bases, with 17 bases between them. CDR3 size: 16 residues. CDR1 and CDR2 (germline): KGHSH, LQKENI. CDR3 coding DNA: TGTGCCAGCTCACTATCTGCCTCACCGAGGACCGGGGAGCTGTTTTTT. Protein: CASSLSASPRTGELFF.

This clonotype was detected only a few times. The chain combines TRBV4-1 with TRBJ1-2, with 11 bases lining up with TRBD1. The CDR3 is 17 residues long. The V gene's germline CDR1 is MGHRA and CDR2 YSYEKL. Trimming at V came to 0 bases and at J to 8 bases, leaving 11 bases not matched to a gene. CDR3 region: CASSQETDRGQRSGYTF. In nucleotides, the CDR3 is TGCGCCAGCAGCCAAGAAACGGACAGGGGGCAACGCTCCGGCTACACCTTC.

The table lists this clonotype with a few counts. J is TRBJ2-3 and V is TRBV29-1, with D perhaps TRBD1 (6 bases). CDR3 length equals 11 residues. V lost 6 bases to trimming and J lost 3 bases, with 7 bases between them. Germline CDR1 reads SQVTM; CDR2 reads ANQGSEA. This CDR3 reads CSVGTTDTQYF. The DNA of the CDR3 is TGCAGCGTGGGGACAACAGATACGCAGTATTTT.

The chain employs TRBV13 and TRBJ2-7; 8 bases are a match to TRBD1. Germline V lookup: CDR1 PRHDT, CDR2 FYEKMQ (reference sequence). CDR3 length: 15 residues. The V and J ends lost 5 bases and 4 bases, in that order; junction bases with no gene match: 10. The CDR3 region has the DNA TGTGCCAGCAGCGGCGGGACAGGCTATTCGTACGAGCAGTACTTC. This gives the protein CASSGGTGYSYEQYF.

The V gene is TRBV30, the J gene TRBJ2-2, with D unclear. Trimming took 3 bases from V and 3 from J, leaving 8 bases between them. Germline values: CDR1 GTSNPN, CDR2 SVGIG (reference sequence). The CDR3 is 13 amino acids. CDR3 bases: TGTGCCTGGAGCGGCAGCTACACCGGGGAGCTGTTTTTT. This sequence encodes CAWSGSYTGELFF.

The V call is TRBV30, the J call TRBJ1-1, with D tentatively TRBD1 (5 bases). This CDR3 spans 15 amino acids. The V gene lost 1 base and the J gene lost 0 bases, with 12 bases spanning the gap. Germline assignment: CDR1 GTSNPN and CDR2 SVGIG (reference sequence). CDR3 bases: TGTGCCTGGAGTGAGACAGAAAGACTGAACACTGAAGCTTTCTTT. Translation: CAWSETERLNTEAFF.

This chain links TRBV29-1 with TRBJ2-5; 13 bases map to TRBD2. CDR3 length: 13 amino acids. J was trimmed by 5 bases and V by 6 bases; bases with no gene match: 3. Germline V gene lookup returns CDR1 SQVTM and CDR2 ANQGSEA. The CDR3 sequence: CSVRTSGSETQYF. The CDR3 bases are TGCAGCGTCAGGACTAGCGGGAGTGAGACCCAGTACTTC. Drawing the rest from reference TRBV29-1 and TRBJ2-5, the complete variable domain is SAVISQKPSRDICQRGTSLTIQCQVDSQVTMMFWYRQQPGQSLTLIATANQGSEATYESGFVIDKFPISRPNLTFSTLTVSNMSPEDSSIYLCSVRTSGSETQYFGPGTRLLVL.

This clonotype was seen many times. The rearrangement uses TRBV7-2 and TRBJ2-7; no reliable D call. In germline, CDR1 is SGHTA, CDR2 FQGNSA. CDR3 length: 12 amino acids. V lost 2 bases, J lost 9 bases, and 11 bases lay in between. This CDR3 is CASSLQVGGQYF. CDR3 bases: TGTGCCAGCAGCTTACAGGTTGGCGGGCAGTACTTC.

There are a few counts of this clonotype. The chain combines TRBV20-1 with TRBJ1-6, with 12 bases matching TRBD1. The CDR3 has 13 residues. The germline V gene encodes CDR1 DFQATT and CDR2 SNEGSKA (reference sequence). The CDR3 region has the DNA TGCAGCGTCGGGACAGGGGGCGGTTCACCCCTCCACTTT. Translation: CSVGTGGGSPLHF.

V usage is TRBV20-1 and J usage is TRBJ2-1; 8 bases map to TRBD2. V dropped 5 bases and J dropped 7; count of bases not matched to a gene: 7. The germline gives CDR1 DFQATT, CDR2 SNEGSKA (reference sequence). CDR3 size: 13 residues. CDR3 protein: CSAVGQRENEQFF. As DNA, the CDR3 is TGCAGTGCTGTAGGCCAGCGGGAGAATGAGCAGTTCTTC.

This clonotype has a handful of counts. The chain is built from TRBV7-2 and TRBJ2-1; D is unclear. The V gene lost 3 bases and the J gene lost 4 bases, with 10 bases spanning the gap. The CDR3 extends over 14 amino acids. Germline CDR1 is SGHTA and CDR2 is FQGNSA. CDR3 sequence reads: CASSLRPGYNEQFF. The CDR3 region has the DNA TGTGCCAGCAGCTTGCGTCCTGGTTACAATGAGCAGTTCTTC.

This clonotype was counted between two and nine times. The CDR3: CASRSPGTGAGQYF. In DNA form, the CDR3 reads TGCGCCAGCAGAAGCCCTGGGACAGGGGCCGGGCAGTACTTC. This chain links TRBV5-1 with TRBJ2-7, with 10 bases that match TRBD1. The CDR3 runs to 14 residues. Germline CDR1 is SGHRS and CDR2 is YFSETQ. The J segment lost 9 bases and the V segment lost 5 bases, leaving 11 bases of the junction unmatched.

This clonotype was picked up a small number of times. The CDR3 nucleotides are TGTGCCAGCCATCACCGGAGGGGGACAGGCTTAAGCAGGTCACCCCTCCACTTT. This encodes CASHHRRGTGLSRSPLHF. The chain uses TRBV12-3 or TRBV12-4 and TRBJ1-6, with 8 nucleotides matching TRBD1. The length of the CDR3 is 18 residues. V lost 8 bases and J lost 10; bases outside the gene matches: 22.

Points on this clonotype: Given a much more abundant clone one base away, this may be a read error. J is TRBJ2-7 and V is TRBV21-1. TRBV21-1 is an annotated pseudogene. This CDR3 has 15 amino acids. The CDR3: CVSSKEPGNSYEQYF. CDR3 DNA sequence: TGTGTCAGCAGCAAAGAACCGGGGAACTCCTACGAGCAGTACTTC.

This clonotype appeared a few times. This chain connects TRBV10-3 to TRBJ1-1; D not resolved. V lost 6 bases and J 1 base, leaving 12 bases between the germline ends. Germline V lookup: CDR1 ENHRY, CDR2 SYGVKD. The CDR3 loop spans 14 amino acids. CDR3: CAIRKTQENTEAFF. CDR3 nucleotides: TGTGCCATCAGAAAGACCCAGGAGAACACTGAAGCTTTCTTT.

This clonotype came up a few times. V usage is TRBV20-1 and J usage is TRBJ2-5, with 7 positions matching TRBD2. The germline CDR1 and CDR2 sequences are DFQATT and SNEGSKA (reference sequence). CDR3 size: 16 residues. V was clipped by 0 bases and J by 5 bases; unmatched bases: 12. CDR3 nucleotide sequence: TGCAGTGCTAGAGAATCGGCCGGGAGGTTCGTTGAGACCCAGTACTTC. Its protein is CSARESAGRFVETQYF.

This clonotype occurred a few times. The gene calls are TRBV27 and TRBJ1-6, with 8 positions matching TRBD1. V lost 4 bases to trimming and J lost 5 bases; unmatched junction nucleotides: 4. Germline V gene sequence: CDR1 MNHEY, CDR2 SMNVEV (reference sequence). The CDR3 is made up of 15 amino acids. CDR3 sequence (DNA): TGTGCCAGCAGTTGGACAGGGTTTGATAATTCACCCCTCCACTTT. It codes for CASSWTGFDNSPLHF.

This clonotype was observed many times. The chain employs TRBV20-1 and TRBJ2-7; 11 positions match TRBD2. The V and J ends lost 0 bases and 2 bases, in that order; junction bases with no gene match: 12. Germline values: CDR1 DFQATT, CDR2 SNEGSKA (reference sequence). This CDR3 is built from 18 residues. As DNA, the CDR3 is TGCAGTGCTAGAGATCGAACTAGCGGGAGTCTGTGGGCCTACGAGCAGTACTTC. As protein: CSARDRTSGSLWAYEQYF.

This CDR3 reads CASSRSGPVPYEQYF. Here the CDR3 DNA reads TGTGCCAGCAGTCGATCCGGGCCAGTTCCCTACGAGCAGTACTTC. The chain employs TRBV6-2 or TRBV6-3 and TRBJ2-7; no firm D call. The CDR3 loop spans 15 amino acids. V was shortened by 5 bases and J by 2 bases, with 16 bases between the two germline ends. Germline V gene sequence: CDR1 MNHEY, CDR2 SVGEGT.

A few counts support this clonotype. V gene TRBV6-1 combines with J gene TRBJ2-4; 11 bases line up with TRBD2. The CDR3 has 16 residues. Germline V gene data show CDR1 as MNHNS and CDR2 as SASEGT. The trim removed 4 bases at V and 7 bases at J, leaving 9 bases unmatched. CDR3 residues: CASSAATSGRSNIQYF. CDR3 DNA sequence: TGTGCCAGCAGTGCCGCTACTAGCGGGAGAAGTAACATTCAGTACTTC.

The rearrangement links TRBV2 to TRBJ2-3; 10 bases match TRBD2. CDR3 length: 14 amino acids. CDR1 is SNHLY and CDR2 is FYNNEI in the germline V gene. With V trimmed by 9 bases and J by 3 bases, 6 bases remained unmatched. The CDR3 DNA reads TGTGCCAGTCTGGAACTAGCGGGGACAGATACGCAGTATTTT. Translating it yields CASLELAGTDTQYF.

In this sample, this clonotype turned up a few times. This chain uses TRBV9 with TRBJ2-5; D remains ambiguous. Germline V gene data show CDR1 as SGDLS and CDR2 as YYNGEE. The germline V and J ends were trimmed by 5 bases and 3 bases, with 11 bases remaining between them. CDR3 length: 13 residues. The CDR3 DNA is TGTGCCAGCAGGCCCCCGGACGAAGAGACCCAGTACTTC. This translates into CASRPPDEETQYF.

This clonotype appeared a few times. The V call is TRBV7-6, the J call TRBJ2-1; 12 nucleotides line up with TRBD2. V lost 4 bases, J lost 5 bases, and 3 bases stayed unmatched. Germline values: CDR1 SGHVS, CDR2 FNYEAQ. The CDR3 length is 15 residues. The CDR3 region has the DNA TGTGCCAGCAGCTCGACTAGCGGGAGCCACAATGAGCAGTTCTTC. Its translation is CASSSTSGSHNEQFF. Filled out from reference TRBV7-6 and TRBJ2-1, the complete variable domain reads GAGVSQSPRYKVTKRGQDVALRCDPISGHVSLYWYRQALGQGPEFLTYFNYEAQQDKSGLPNDRFSAERPEGSISTLTIQRTEQRDSAMYRCASSSTSGSHNEQFFGPGTRLTVL.

The chain employs TRBV28 and TRBJ2-1; D unresolved. This CDR3 spans 13 amino acids. V was clipped by 8 bases and J by 6 bases, with 14 bases between them. Germline loops: CDR1 MDHEN, CDR2 SYDVKM. CDR3 DNA sequence: TGTGCCAGCGAAAGGAGAAACCCCAATGAGCAGTTCTTC. It is translated as CASERRNPNEQFF.

In its sample, this clonotype was seen many times. The CDR3 DNA follows: TGTGCCAGCAGCCCGGGGGGCTTGGACAGAGCCCTCCACTTT. Protein sequence: CASSPGGLDRALHF. The chain couples TRBV28 to TRBJ1-6; D is perhaps TRBD1 (6 bases). The CDR3 totals 14 residues. CDR1 is MDHEN and CDR2 is SYDVKM in the germline V gene. Trimming removed 6 bases at V and 14 bases at J, with 20 bases between.

The J gene is TRBJ2-7, the V gene TRBV29-1; D perhaps matches TRBD2 (6 bases). CDR1 is SQVTM and CDR2 is ANQGSEA in the germline V gene. CDR3 size: 13 residues. Trimming took off 6 bases at V and 7 bases at J, with 19 bases between the two ends. The CDR3 coding sequence is TGCAGCGTGATCCGGGGGTCTTTGGGGGAGCAGTACTTC. Translation: CSVIRGSLGEQYF.

This chain joins TRBV5-6 and TRBJ2-7; D possibly uses TRBD1 or TRBD2 (5 bases each). Per germline, CDR1 SGHDT and CDR2 YYEEEE. The ends were cut back, 4 bases at V and 2 bases at J, with 25 bases in the middle. This CDR3 is built from 18 residues. The CDR3 nucleotides read TGTGCCAGCAGCAGTGACTCCTCGGGGTTAATAGGGGCCTACGAGCAGTACTTC. It yields the protein CASSSDSSGLIGAYEQYF.

This clonotype was observed many times. V gene TRBV7-2 combines with J gene TRBJ2-5, with 7 bases aligning to TRBD2. Germline lookup yields CDR1 SGHTA and CDR2 FQGNSA. This CDR3 has 18 amino acids. The V segment lost 0 bases and the J segment 4 bases; nucleotides outside the gene matches: 14. The CDR3 DNA follows: TGTGCCAGCAGCTTAGCGAAAGAGTGGGCGGGAGCGCGAGAGACCCAGTACTTC. It yields the protein CASSLAKEWAGARETQYF.

The table lists this clonotype with a few counts. The chain employs TRBV6-5 and TRBJ1-1; a weak D match, TRBD1 (5 bases). Trimming took 6 bases from V and 7 from J, leaving 15 bases between them. Germline V gene lookup returns CDR1 MNHEY and CDR2 SVGAGI. The CDR3 extends over 13 amino acids. The CDR3 DNA is TGTGCCAGCAGGCCGTCCGGGGGGAATGAAGCTTTCTTT. Amino acid sequence: CASRPSGGNEAFF.